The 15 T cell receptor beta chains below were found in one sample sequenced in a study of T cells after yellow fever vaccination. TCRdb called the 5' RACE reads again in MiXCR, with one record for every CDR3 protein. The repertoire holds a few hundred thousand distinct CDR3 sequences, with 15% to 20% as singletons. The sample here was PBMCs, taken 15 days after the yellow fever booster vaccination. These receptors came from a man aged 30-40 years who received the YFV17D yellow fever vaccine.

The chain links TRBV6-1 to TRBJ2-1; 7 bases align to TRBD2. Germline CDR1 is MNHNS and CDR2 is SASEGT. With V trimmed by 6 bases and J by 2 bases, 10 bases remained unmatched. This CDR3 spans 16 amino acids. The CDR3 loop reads CASSPNSGLTYNEQFF. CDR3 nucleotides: TGTGCCAGCAGCCCGAATAGCGGGCTGACCTACAATGAGCAGTTCTTC.

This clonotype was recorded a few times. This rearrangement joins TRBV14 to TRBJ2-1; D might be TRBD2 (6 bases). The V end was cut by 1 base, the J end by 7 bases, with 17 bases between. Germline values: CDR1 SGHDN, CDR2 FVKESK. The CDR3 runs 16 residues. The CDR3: CASSQGPLAYVNEQFF. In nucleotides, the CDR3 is TGTGCCAGCAGCCAAGGTCCCCTAGCGTACGTTAATGAGCAGTTCTTC.

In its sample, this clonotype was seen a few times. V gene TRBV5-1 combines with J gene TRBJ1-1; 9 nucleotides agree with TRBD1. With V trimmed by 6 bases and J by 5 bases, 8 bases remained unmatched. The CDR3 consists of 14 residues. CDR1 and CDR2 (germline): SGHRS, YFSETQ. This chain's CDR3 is CASKIQGAITEAFF. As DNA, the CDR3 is TGCGCCAGCAAGATACAGGGGGCTATAACTGAAGCTTTCTTT.

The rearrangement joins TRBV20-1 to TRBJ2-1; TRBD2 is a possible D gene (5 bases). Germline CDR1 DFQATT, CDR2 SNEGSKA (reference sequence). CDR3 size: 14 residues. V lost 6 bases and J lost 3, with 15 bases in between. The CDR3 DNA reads TGCAGTGCCCCCCCCCGAGACTACTACAATGAGCAGTTCTTC. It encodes CSAPPRDYYNEQFF.

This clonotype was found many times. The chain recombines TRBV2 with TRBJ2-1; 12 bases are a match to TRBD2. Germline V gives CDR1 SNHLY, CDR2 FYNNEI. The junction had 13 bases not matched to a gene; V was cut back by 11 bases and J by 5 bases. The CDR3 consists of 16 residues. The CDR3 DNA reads TGTGCCTCGCTCCGGACTAGCGGGACGTCCAACAATGAGCAGTTCTTC. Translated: CASLRTSGTSNNEQFF.

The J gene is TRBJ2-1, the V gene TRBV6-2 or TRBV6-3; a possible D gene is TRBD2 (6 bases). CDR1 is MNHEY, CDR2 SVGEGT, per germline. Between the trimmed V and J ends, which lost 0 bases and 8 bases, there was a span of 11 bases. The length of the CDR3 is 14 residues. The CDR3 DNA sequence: TGTGCCAGCAGTTACTCTGGCCCTAGCGATGAGCAGTTCTTC. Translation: CASSYSGPSDEQFF.

CDR3 residues: CASSLPASGTEQFF. The CDR3 nucleotides are TGTGCCAGCAGCCTCCCGGCTAGCGGGACTGAGCAGTTCTTC. The chain uses TRBV7-9 and TRBJ2-1; 9 nucleotides align to TRBD2. Trimming cost V 5 bases and J 9 bases; bases outside gene matches: 8. This CDR3 is built from 14 residues. The germline V gene has CDR1 SEHNR and CDR2 FQNEAQ (reference sequence).

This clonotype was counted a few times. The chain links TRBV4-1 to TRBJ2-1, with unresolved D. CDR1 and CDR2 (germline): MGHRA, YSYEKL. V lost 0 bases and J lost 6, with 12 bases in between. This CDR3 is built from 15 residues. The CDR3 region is CASSQDLSGLNEQFF. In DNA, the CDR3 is TGCGCCAGCAGCCAAGATCTCTCGGGTCTCAATGAGCAGTTCTTC.

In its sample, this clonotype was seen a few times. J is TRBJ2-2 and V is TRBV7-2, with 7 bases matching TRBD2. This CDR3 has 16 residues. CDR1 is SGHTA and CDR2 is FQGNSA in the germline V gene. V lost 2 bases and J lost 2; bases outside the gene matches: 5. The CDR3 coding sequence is TGTGCCAGCAGCTTAAATTCGGGAGGCAACACCGGGGAGCTGTTTTTT. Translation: CASSLNSGGNTGELFF.

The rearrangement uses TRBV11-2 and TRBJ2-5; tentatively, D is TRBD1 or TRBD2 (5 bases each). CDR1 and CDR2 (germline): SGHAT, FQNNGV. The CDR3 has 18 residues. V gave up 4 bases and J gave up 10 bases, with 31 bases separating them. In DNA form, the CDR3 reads TGTGCCAGCAGCTATAACACCAGGTCTATAACAGGAGCCGAGGGCCAGTACTTC. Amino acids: CASSYNTRSITGAEGQYF.

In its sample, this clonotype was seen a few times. The CDR3 here is CASSHYQVGGIQYF. The CDR3 nucleotides are TGCGCCAGCAGCCATTATCAGGTGGGCGGCATTCAGTACTTC. The V and J genes are TRBV5-1 and TRBJ2-4, with D unclear. V lost 4 bases and J lost 9, with 17 bases in between. This CDR3 spans 14 amino acids. Germline values: CDR1 SGHRS, CDR2 YFSETQ.

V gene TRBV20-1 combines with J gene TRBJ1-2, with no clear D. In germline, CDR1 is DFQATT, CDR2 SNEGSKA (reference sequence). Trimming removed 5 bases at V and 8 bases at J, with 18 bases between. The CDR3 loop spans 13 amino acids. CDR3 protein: CSAPRAASGGYTF. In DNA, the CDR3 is TGCAGTGCTCCGCGGGCCGCCTCAGGCGGCTACACCTTC.

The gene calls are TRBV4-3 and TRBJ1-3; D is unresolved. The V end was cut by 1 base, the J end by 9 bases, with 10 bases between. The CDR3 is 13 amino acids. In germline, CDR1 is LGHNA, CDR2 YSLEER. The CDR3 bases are TGCGCCAGCAGCCAAGTTCTAGGTGCCACCATATATTTT. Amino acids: CASSQVLGATIYF.

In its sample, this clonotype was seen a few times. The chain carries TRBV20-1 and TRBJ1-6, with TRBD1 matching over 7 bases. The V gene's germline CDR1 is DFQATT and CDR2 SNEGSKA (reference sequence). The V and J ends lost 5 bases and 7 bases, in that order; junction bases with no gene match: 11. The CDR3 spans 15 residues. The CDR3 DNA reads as TGCAGTGCTCGGCCCACAGGGGCAGTGAATTCACCCCTCCACTTT. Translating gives CSARPTGAVNSPLHF.

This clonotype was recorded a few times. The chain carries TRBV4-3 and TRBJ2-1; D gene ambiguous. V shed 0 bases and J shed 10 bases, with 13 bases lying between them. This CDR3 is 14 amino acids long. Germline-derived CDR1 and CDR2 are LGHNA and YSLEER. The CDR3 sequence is CASSQDSFSAEQFF. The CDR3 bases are TGCGCCAGCAGCCAAGATTCCTTTTCGGCCGAGCAGTTCTTC.